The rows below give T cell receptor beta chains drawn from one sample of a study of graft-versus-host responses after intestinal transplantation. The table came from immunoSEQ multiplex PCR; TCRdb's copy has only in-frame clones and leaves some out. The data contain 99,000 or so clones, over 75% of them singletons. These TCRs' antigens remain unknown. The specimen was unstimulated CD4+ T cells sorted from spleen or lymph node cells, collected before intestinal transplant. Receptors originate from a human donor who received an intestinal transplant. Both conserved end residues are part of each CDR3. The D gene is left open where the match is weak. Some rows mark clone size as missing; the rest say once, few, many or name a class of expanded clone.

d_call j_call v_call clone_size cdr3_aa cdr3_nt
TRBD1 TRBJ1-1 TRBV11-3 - CASSPRTGMTEAFF TGTGCCAGCAGCCCCCGGACAGGGATGACTGAAGCTTTCTTT
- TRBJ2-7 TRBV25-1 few CASSEWRALEQYF TGTGCCAGCAGTGAATGGCGGGCCCTCGAGCAGTACTTC
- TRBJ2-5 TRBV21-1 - CASSKPHGWGGETQYF TGTGCCAGCAGCAAACCTCATGGGTGGGGTGGAGAGACCCAGTACTTC
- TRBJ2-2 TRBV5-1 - CASSGQTGELFF TGCGCCAGCAGCGGGCAAACCGGGGAGCTGTTTTTT
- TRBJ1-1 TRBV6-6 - CASSFWGVGTEAFF TGTGCCAGCAGTTTTTGGGGGGTTGGCACTGAAGCTTTCTTT
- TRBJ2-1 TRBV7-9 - CASSIEGSSQLLNEQFF TGTGCCAGCAGCATCGAGGGTAGCTCGCAGCTACTCAATGAGCAGTTCTTC
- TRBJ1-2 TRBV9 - CASRVGYGYTF TGTGCCAGCCGGGTAGGCTATGGCTACACCTTC
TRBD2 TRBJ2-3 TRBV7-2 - CASSLGDYTTDTQYF TGTGCCAGCAGCTTAGGGGACTATACTACAGATACGCAGTATTTT
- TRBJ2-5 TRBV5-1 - CASSLEQGQETQYF TGCGCCAGCAGCTTGGAACAGGGCCAAGAGACCCAGTACTTC
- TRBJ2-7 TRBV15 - CATSRDLGQPYEQYF TGTGCCACCAGCAGAGATTTGGGGCAGCCCTACGAGCAGTACTTC
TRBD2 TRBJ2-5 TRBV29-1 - CSANGLAGYQETQYF TGCAGCGCTAACGGACTAGCGGGGTACCAAGAGACCCAGTACTTC
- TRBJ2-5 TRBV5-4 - CASSLGPSGETQYF TGTGCCAGCAGCTTGGGACCCTCCGGAGAGACCCAGTACTTC
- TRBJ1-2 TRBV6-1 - CASSFSSGYGYTF TGTGCCAGCAGTTTCTCGTCGGGCTATGGCTACACCTTC
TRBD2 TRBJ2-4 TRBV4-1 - CASSQGASGRGLAKNIQYF TGCGCCAGCAGCCAAGGCGCCAGCGGGAGGGGACTAGCCAAAAACATTCAGTACTTC
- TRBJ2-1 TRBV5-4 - CASLGGSYNEQFF TGTGCCAGCCTTGGGGGCTCCTACAATGAGCAGTTCTTC